A selection of T cell receptor beta chains follows, all from one sample in a study of T cell repertoires in cytomegalovirus infection. A single record per CDR3 protein comes from TCRdb applying MiXCR to the reads. The sample holds almost 500,000 distinct CDR3 sequences; about 10% are singletons and the top ten take 10%. The source material was PBMCs. These receptors all stem from a human donor in good health (CMV status not recorded). Some clones in this sample may be carry-over from other donors' samples. The CDR3 runs from the conserved cysteine through the conserved F or W. D genes are given only for firm matches. Expanded clones get a size class; other rows say once, few or many, or leave the size out.

d_gene: .
abundance: few
j_gene: TRBJ2-2
v_gene: TRBV4-1
CDR3nt: TGCGCCAGCAGCCATCAAGAGCCCCGGGACCCAAGACCGAACACCGGGGAGCTGTTTTTT
CDR3aa: CASSHQEPRDPRPNTGELFF

d_gene: .
abundance: many
j_gene: TRBJ1-5
v_gene: TRBV6-6
CDR3nt: TGTGCCAGCAGTTACCGGGACTCCCAGGACGGGCCCCAGCATTTT
CDR3aa: CASSYRDSQDGPQHF

d_gene: .
abundance: .
j_gene: TRBJ2-3
v_gene: TRBV9
CDR3nt: TGTGCCAGCAGCGCGACACAGGTCACAGATACGCAGTATTTT
CDR3aa: CASSATQVTDTQYF

d_gene: .
abundance: .
j_gene: TRBJ2-5
v_gene: TRBV5-4
CDR3nt: TGTGCCAGCAGCACGGGCGTGCCGGATGGGACCCAGTACTTC
CDR3aa: CASSTGVPDGTQYF

d_gene: TRBD2
abundance: .
j_gene: TRBJ2-1
v_gene: TRBV6-6
CDR3nt: TGTGCCAGCAGTTACTCGAGCGGGAGGGGGGGGGGTGAGCAGTTCTTC
CDR3aa: CASSYSSGRGGGEQFF

d_gene: .
abundance: many
j_gene: TRBJ1-5
v_gene: TRBV20-1
CDR3nt: TGCAGTGCTAGAGATCCGACAGGAAATCAGCCCCAGCATTTT
CDR3aa: CSARDPTGNQPQHF

d_gene: .
abundance: .
j_gene: TRBJ1-2
v_gene: TRBV20-1
CDR3nt: TGCAGTGCTTCAGACAGCAACTATGGCTACACCTTC
CDR3aa: CSASDSNYGYTF

d_gene: .
abundance: many
j_gene: TRBJ1-2
v_gene: TRBV7-8
CDR3nt: TGTGCCAGCAGCTTAGCATCCCGACGACAAGGGAAAGATGGCTACACCTTC
CDR3aa: CASSLASRRQGKDGYTF

d_gene: TRBD1
abundance: many
j_gene: TRBJ1-2
v_gene: TRBV9
CDR3nt: TGTGCCAGCAGCGCCGGGACAGGGGCGGGTTATGGCTACACCTTC
CDR3aa: CASSAGTGAGYGYTF

d_gene: .
abundance: .
j_gene: TRBJ2-2
v_gene: TRBV7-9
CDR3nt: TGTGCCAGCAGCCATACAGCAGACACCGGGGAGCTGTTTTTT
CDR3aa: CASSHTADTGELFF

d_gene: .
abundance: many
j_gene: TRBJ2-5
v_gene: TRBV19
CDR3nt: TGTGCCACCGCCAACAGAGAGACCCAGTACTTC
CDR3aa: CATANRETQYF

d_gene: TRBD1
abundance: .
j_gene: TRBJ2-2
v_gene: TRBV11-2
CDR3nt: TGTGCCAGCAGCCAGGACAGGGCGGACACCGGGGAGCTGTTTTTT
CDR3aa: CASSQDRADTGELFF

d_gene: .
abundance: many
j_gene: TRBJ2-5
v_gene: TRBV5-1
CDR3nt: TGCGCCAGCAGCGCAGGACGCGGAGGCGTGGAGACCCAGTACTTC
CDR3aa: CASSAGRGGVETQYF

d_gene: .
abundance: many
j_gene: TRBJ1-5
v_gene: TRBV12-3/TRBV12-4
CDR3nt: TGTGCCAGCAGCTTAGCGGGTTCACAGCCCCAGCATTTT
CDR3aa: CASSLAGSQPQHF

d_gene: TRBD1
abundance: .
j_gene: TRBJ2-7
v_gene: TRBV2
CDR3nt: TGTGCCAGCAGTGAAGCGCGACAGGGTCTTGACGAGCAGTACTTC
CDR3aa: CASSEARQGLDEQYF

d_gene: .
abundance: many
j_gene: TRBJ2-6
v_gene: TRBV12-3/TRBV12-4
CDR3nt: TGTGCCAGCAGTTTATCTTGGCAGATCTCTGGGGCCAACGTCCTGACTTTC
CDR3aa: CASSLSWQISGANVLTF

d_gene: TRBD2
abundance: .
j_gene: TRBJ2-2
v_gene: TRBV24-1
CDR3nt: TGTGCCACCAGTGATTCGGGACTAGCTAACACCGGGGAGCTGTTTTTT
CDR3aa: CATSDSGLANTGELFF

d_gene: TRBD2
abundance: .
j_gene: TRBJ2-4
v_gene: TRBV20-1
CDR3nt: TGCAGTGCTAGGCTTAGCGGGGGGGGGGAAAACATTCAGTACTTC
CDR3aa: CSARLSGGGENIQYF

d_gene: .
abundance: many
j_gene: TRBJ2-7
v_gene: TRBV19
CDR3nt: TGTGCCAGTAGTCAATGGTACACCTCACCCTACGAGCAGTACTTC
CDR3aa: CASSQWYTSPYEQYF

d_gene: .
abundance: few
j_gene: TRBJ1-2
v_gene: TRBV5-6
CDR3nt: TGTGCCAGCAGCTCGGACAGACCTAATGGCTACACCTTC
CDR3aa: CASSSDRPNGYTF

d_gene: .
abundance: few
j_gene: TRBJ2-7
v_gene: TRBV5-1
CDR3nt: TGCGCCAGCAGCTTAACTGGACAGTCCTACGAGCAGTACTTC
CDR3aa: CASSLTGQSYEQYF

d_gene: TRBD1
abundance: many
j_gene: TRBJ2-1
v_gene: TRBV7-2
CDR3nt: TGTGCCAGCAGCTTAGTTGGCCAGGGGGTCAACAATGAGCAGTTCTTC
CDR3aa: CASSLVGQGVNNEQFF

d_gene: .
abundance: .
j_gene: TRBJ1-3
v_gene: TRBV29-1
CDR3nt: TGCAGCGTTTCAGTGGAAAACACCATATATTTT
CDR3aa: CSVSVENTIYF

d_gene: TRBD1
abundance: many
j_gene: TRBJ2-5
v_gene: TRBV7-9
CDR3nt: TGTGCCAGCAGCTTCTACAGGGGTTCCCATAAGGAGGAGACCCAGTACTTC
CDR3aa: CASSFYRGSHKEETQYF

d_gene: TRBD2
abundance: .
j_gene: TRBJ2-5
v_gene: TRBV5-4
CDR3nt: TGTGCCAGCAGCTTGGCTGGGCTAGCGGGAGTCGAGACCCAGTACTTC
CDR3aa: CASSLAGLAGVETQYF

d_gene: TRBD1
abundance: .
j_gene: TRBJ1-1
v_gene: TRBV28
CDR3nt: TGTGCCAGCTATGTCAGGGGGCAGGTCACTGAAGCTTTCTTT
CDR3aa: CASYVRGQVTEAFF

d_gene: .
abundance: many
j_gene: TRBJ1-5
v_gene: TRBV4-1
CDR3nt: TGCGCCAGCAGCCAAGCAGATAGTCGAGGGGCTCAACAGCCCCAGCATTTT
CDR3aa: CASSQADSRGAQQPQHF

d_gene: .
abundance: .
j_gene: TRBJ1-1
v_gene: TRBV18
CDR3nt: TGTGCCAGCTCACTAATCTTGGAGGGTACTGAAGCTTTCTTT
CDR3aa: CASSLILEGTEAFF

d_gene: .
abundance: few
j_gene: TRBJ2-2
v_gene: TRBV5-1
CDR3nt: TGCGCCAGCAGCTTGGACAGTACTACCGGGGAGCTGTTTTTT
CDR3aa: CASSLDSTTGELFF

d_gene: .
abundance: many
j_gene: TRBJ2-7
v_gene: TRBV7-2
CDR3nt: TGTGCCAGCTCGGGGGGCCGGGAGCAGTACTTC
CDR3aa: CASSGGREQYF

d_gene: TRBD2
abundance: many
j_gene: TRBJ2-3
v_gene: TRBV20-1
CDR3nt: TGCAGTGCACCCTCTAGGCTAGCGGGCACAGATACGCAGTATTTT
CDR3aa: CSAPSRLAGTDTQYF